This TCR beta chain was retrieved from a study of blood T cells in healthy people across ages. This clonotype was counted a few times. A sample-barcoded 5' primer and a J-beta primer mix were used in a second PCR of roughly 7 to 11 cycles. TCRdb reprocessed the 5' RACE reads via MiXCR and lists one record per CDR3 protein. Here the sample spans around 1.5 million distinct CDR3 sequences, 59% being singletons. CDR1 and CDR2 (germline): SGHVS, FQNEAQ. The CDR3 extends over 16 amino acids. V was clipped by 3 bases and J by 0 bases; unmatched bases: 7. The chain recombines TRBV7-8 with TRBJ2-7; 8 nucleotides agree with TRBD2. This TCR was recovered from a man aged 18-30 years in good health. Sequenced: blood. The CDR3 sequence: CASSFETGGSSYEQYF. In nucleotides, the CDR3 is TGTGCCAGCAGCTTTGAGACGGGGGGGAGCTCCTACGAGCAGTACTTC.